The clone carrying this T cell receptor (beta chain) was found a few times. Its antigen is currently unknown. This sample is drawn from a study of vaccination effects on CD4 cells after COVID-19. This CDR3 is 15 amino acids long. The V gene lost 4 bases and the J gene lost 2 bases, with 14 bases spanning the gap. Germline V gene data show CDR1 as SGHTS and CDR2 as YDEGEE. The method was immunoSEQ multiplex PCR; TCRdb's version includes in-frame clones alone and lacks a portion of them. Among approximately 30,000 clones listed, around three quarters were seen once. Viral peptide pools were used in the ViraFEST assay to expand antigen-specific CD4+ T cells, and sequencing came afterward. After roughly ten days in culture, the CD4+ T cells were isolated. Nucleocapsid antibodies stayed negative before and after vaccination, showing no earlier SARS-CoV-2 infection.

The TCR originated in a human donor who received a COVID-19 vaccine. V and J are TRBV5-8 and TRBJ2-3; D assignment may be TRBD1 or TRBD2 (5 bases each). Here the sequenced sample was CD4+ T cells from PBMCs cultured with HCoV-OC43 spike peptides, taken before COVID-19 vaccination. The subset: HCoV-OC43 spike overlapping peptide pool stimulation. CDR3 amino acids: CASSRGSGTTDTQYF. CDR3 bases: TGTGCCAGCAGCCGGGGCTCGGGGACCACAGATACGCAGTATTTT.